The 5 T cell receptor beta chains presented below share a single source sample, sequenced in a study of T cell responses to AZD1222 COVID-19 vaccine. TCRdb keeps only in-frame clones here, not all; method: immunoSEQ multiplex PCR. Of 150,000 or so clones listed, approximately 90% are singletons. The specimen was peripheral blood, collected on day 0 of AZD1222 vaccination. Receptors were obtained from an adult in good health.

The chain carries TRBV7-2 and TRBJ2-1, with 15 bases fitting TRBD2. Unmatched junction bases numbered 7, after V lost 4 bases and J lost 15 bases. The germline CDR1 and CDR2 sequences are SGHTA and FQGNSA. There are 14 residues in the CDR3. In DNA, the CDR3 is TGTGCCAGCAGCTCCGGACTAGCGGGAGGGTACGCGTTCTTC. It codes for CASSSGLAGGYAFF. Full variable domain (outside the CDR3, taken from reference TRBV7-2 and TRBJ2-1): GAGVSQSPSNKVTEKGKDVELRCDPISGHTALYWYRQSLGQGLEFLIYFQGNSAPDKSGLPSDRFSAERTGGSVSTLTIQRTQQEDSAVYLCASSSGLAGGYAFFGPGTRLTVL.

The chain employs TRBV27 and TRBJ1-6; 7 bases are shared with TRBD1. The trim removed 5 bases at V and 0 bases at J, leaving 4 bases unmatched. Germline CDR1 reads MNHEY; CDR2 reads SMNVEV (reference sequence). The length of the CDR3 is 16 residues. Here the CDR3 DNA reads TGTGCCAGCAGTCCGAGACAGGGCTCCTATAATTCACCCCTCCACTTT. Protein product: CASSPRQGSYNSPLHF.

For the CDR3, the DNA is TGTGCCAGCAGTTCCGACAGGGGAGGGGGCACAGATACGCAGTATTTT. This encodes CASSSDRGGGTDTQYF. V is TRBV28 and J is TRBJ2-3; maybe TRBD1 (8 bases). Trimming left V 4 bases short and J 1 base short, with 15 bases between. Germline V gene data show CDR1 as MDHEN and CDR2 as SYDVKM. This CDR3 has 16 amino acids.

The rearrangement links TRBV9 to TRBJ2-7; no clear D gene. CDR3 length: 14 amino acids. CDR1 SGDLS and CDR2 YYNGEE come from the germline V gene. V lost 4 bases and J lost 2, with 13 bases in between. The CDR3 protein is CASSPRALPYEQYF. CDR3 bases: TGTGCCAGCAGCCCTAGGGCCCTACCCTACGAGCAGTACTTC.

This sequence joins TRBV6-1 and TRBJ2-4; perhaps TRBD1 as D (6 bases). The CDR3 loop spans 16 amino acids. Germline-derived CDR1 and CDR2 are MNHNS and SASEGT. V lost 4 bases and J 2 bases, leaving 15 bases between the germline ends. The CDR3 protein is CASSGIQGTSKNIQYF. Written as DNA, the CDR3 is TGTGCCAGCAGTGGGATCCAGGGGACGTCCAAAAACATTCAGTACTTC.